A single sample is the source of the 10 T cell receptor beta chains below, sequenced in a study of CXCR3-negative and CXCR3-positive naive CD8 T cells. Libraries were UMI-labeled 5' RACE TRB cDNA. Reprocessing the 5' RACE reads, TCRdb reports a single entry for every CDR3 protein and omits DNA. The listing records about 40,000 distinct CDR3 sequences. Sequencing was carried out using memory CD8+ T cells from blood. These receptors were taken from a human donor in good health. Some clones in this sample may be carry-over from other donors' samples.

This CDR3 is CASSDFEPGGQDTEYF. The V and J genes are TRBV28 and TRBJ2-3; TCRdb outputs TRBD1, but without DNA this stays unchecked. Looked up from germline, CDR1 is MDHEN and CDR2 is SYDVKM. CDR3 length: 16 residues.

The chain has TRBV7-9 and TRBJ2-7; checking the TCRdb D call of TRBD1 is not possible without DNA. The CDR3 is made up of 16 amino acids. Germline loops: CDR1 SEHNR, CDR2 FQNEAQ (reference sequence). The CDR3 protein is CASSRATTGGGDEQYF.

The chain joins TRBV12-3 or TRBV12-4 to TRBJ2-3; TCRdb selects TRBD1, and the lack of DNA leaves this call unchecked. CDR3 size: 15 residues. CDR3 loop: CASSRQGPISDSQYF.

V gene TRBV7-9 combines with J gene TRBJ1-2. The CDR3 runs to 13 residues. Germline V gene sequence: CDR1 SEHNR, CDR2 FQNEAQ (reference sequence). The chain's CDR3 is CASSLAENYGYTF.

The CDR3 sequence is CASKFSGTGGQAFF. The chain uses TRBV12-3 or TRBV12-4 and TRBJ1-1; TCRdb's D call, TRBD1, is unchecked because there is no DNA. CDR3 size: 14 residues.

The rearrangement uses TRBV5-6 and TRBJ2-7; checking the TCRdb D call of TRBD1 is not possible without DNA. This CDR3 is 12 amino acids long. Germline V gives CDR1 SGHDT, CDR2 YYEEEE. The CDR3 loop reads CASSPGTLEQYF.

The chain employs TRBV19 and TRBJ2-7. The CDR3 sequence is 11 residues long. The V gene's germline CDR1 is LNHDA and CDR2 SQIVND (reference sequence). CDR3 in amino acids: CARDRSYEQYF. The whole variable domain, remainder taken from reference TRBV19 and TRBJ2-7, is DGGITQSPKYLFRKEGQNVTLSCEQNLNHDAMYWYRQDPGQGLRLIYYSQIVNDFQKGDIAEGYSVSREKKESFPLTVTSAQKNPTAFYLCARDRSYEQYFGPGTRLTVT.

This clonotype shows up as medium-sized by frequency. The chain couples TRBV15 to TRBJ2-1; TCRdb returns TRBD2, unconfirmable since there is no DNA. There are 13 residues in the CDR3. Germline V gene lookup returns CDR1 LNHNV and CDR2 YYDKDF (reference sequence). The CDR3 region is CATSRPPSPEQFF.

This CDR3 is CASSYGGYPETQYF. V gene TRBV5-6 combines with J gene TRBJ2-5. Looked up from germline, CDR1 is SGHDT and CDR2 is YYEEEE. This CDR3 is built from 14 residues.

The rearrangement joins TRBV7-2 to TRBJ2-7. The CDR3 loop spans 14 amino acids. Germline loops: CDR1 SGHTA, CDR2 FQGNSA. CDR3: CASSSTGSSYEQYF.